Sequencing of this T cell receptor (beta chain) was carried out in a study of CD8 T cells in ankylosing spondylitis. About this clonotype: Its antigen is unidentified.

Notes on the study in general: Roughly eight highly homologous variants formed a TCR beta motif that appeared characteristic of ankylosing spondylitis blood.

A single record per CDR3 protein comes from TCRdb applying MiXCR to the 5' RACE reads. The table shows approximately 440,000 distinct CDR3 sequences, with approximately 17% occurring only once. With V trimmed by 4 bases and J by 5 bases, 2 bases remained unmatched. This CDR3 is built from 13 residues. CDR1 is MNHNS and CDR2 is SASEGT in the germline V gene. Sequences were obtained from blood, either unsorted or a sorted T cell fraction (not recorded which). The sequence was obtained from a male donor with ankylosing spondylitis. The chain carries TRBV6-1 and TRBJ2-5; 9 nucleotides line up with TRBD2. The CDR3 reads CASSVLAGETQYF. The CDR3 nucleotides are TGTGCCAGCAGTGTTCTAGCGGGGGAGACCCAGTACTTC.